This T cell receptor beta chain was sequenced during a study of neoadjuvant anti-PD-1 for oral cavity cancer. Study as a whole: Before surgery, most patients got three to four biweekly 3 mg/kg nivolumab doses.

In the case of this clone: Its specificity is not known.

Patients had newly diagnosed, untreated stage II-IVA oral cavity squamous cell carcinoma. Trimming pared 7 bases from V and 6 bases from J, leaving 20 bases between. CDR1 is SGHRS and CDR2 is YFSETQ in the germline V gene. CDR3 length equals 15 residues. Blood libraries mostly used roughly 500 ng genomic DNA, six replicates each. TCRdb's table, derived via immunoSEQ multiplex PCR, lists solely in-frame clones and lacks some. This table has 80,000 to 95,000 clones, around 80% appearing once. Overall study results and limits: Pretreatment Treg/Th17 ratio correlated inversely with post-treatment tumor clonality.

The chain has TRBV5-1 and TRBJ2-1; D gene uncertain. This sequence was found in a person aged 35-79 years with oral cavity squamous cell carcinoma. The starting material was PBMCs, obtained before nivolumab (anti-PD-1) treatment. The CDR3 spells CASGIARTSGNEQFF. The CDR3 DNA follows: TGCGCCAGCGGCATCGCGAGGACCTCGGGCAATGAGCAGTTCTTC.